A selection of T cell receptor beta chains follows, all from one sample in a study of shared clonotypes between healthy human individuals. TCRdb's table, derived via immunoSEQ multiplex PCR, lists solely in-frame clones and lacks some. The repertoire has over 2 million clones, 85% to 95% of them found once; the top ten carry roughly 0.13%. Input material: naive CD4+ T cells sorted from blood. Source of these receptors: a man between 18 and 29 years old in good health. CDR3s include the opening cysteine and the closing phenylalanine or tryptophan. The D gene is left open where the match is weak. Some rows mark clone size as missing; the rest say once, few, many or name a class of expanded clone.

>TRBD1|TRBV5-4|TRBJ1-1|NA
CASRVSTGDTEAFF
TGTGCCAGCAGGGTTTCGACAGGGGACACTGAAGCTTTCTTT
>TRBD1|TRBV15|TRBJ2-5|NA
CATSRALTGLLPGQETQYF
TGTGCCACCAGCAGGGCTTTGACAGGGCTTCTCCCAGGACAAGAGACCCAGTACTTC
>TRBD2|TRBV5-1|TRBJ2-7|NA
CASSETSGTYEQYF
TGCGCCAGCTCCGAGACTAGCGGGACCTACGAGCAGTACTTC
>NA|TRBV6-5|TRBJ2-1|once
CASTNPGLYNEQFF
TGTGCCAGCACCAACCCTGGCTTATACAATGAGCAGTTCTTC
>NA|TRBV28|TRBJ1-6|NA
CASREYSGAFSPLHF
TGTGCCAGCAGGGAATATTCGGGGGCTTTTTCACCCCTCCACTTT
>TRBD2|TRBV6-5|TRBJ2-7|NA
CASSYGLAGVSYEQYF
TGTGCCAGCAGCTACGGACTAGCGGGGGTCTCCTACGAGCAGTACTTC
>NA|TRBV5-1|TRBJ2-3|NA
CASSLKPSPPDTQYF
TGCGCCAGCAGCTTGAAACCCAGCCCCCCAGATACGCAGTATTTT
>TRBD2|TRBV11-2|TRBJ2-7|NA
CASSLETGTSGSFTYEQYF
TGTGCCAGCAGCTTGGAGACAGGGACTAGCGGGAGCTTCACCTACGAGCAGTACTTC
>NA|TRBV12-5|TRBJ1-5|NA
CASANTNQPQHF
TGTGCTAGTGCCAACACTAATCAGCCCCAGCATTTT
>NA|TRBV11-3|TRBJ2-7|NA
CASSSTGVDHYEQYF
TGTGCCAGCAGCTCCACGGGGGTGGACCACTACGAGCAGTACTTC
>TRBD1|TRBV11-2|TRBJ1-6|NA
CASSRRLKSGQGDSPLHF
TGTGCCAGCAGCCGCCGATTAAAATCGGGACAGGGAGACTCACCCCTCCACTTT
>NA|TRBV7-2|TRBJ2-3|NA
CASSLRGNTDTQYF
TGTGCCAGCAGCTTAAGGGGAAACACAGATACGCAGTATTTT
>NA|TRBV11-2|TRBJ2-2|NA
CASSLETENTGELFF
TGTGCCAGCAGCTTAGAGACAGAGAACACCGGGGAGCTGTTTTTT
>TRBD2|TRBV6-5|TRBJ2-7|NA
CASSRGLAGGGEQYF
TGTGCCAGCAGCCGAGGACTAGCGGGGGGTGGAGAGCAGTACTTC
>NA|TRBV11-2|TRBJ1-1|NA
CASSFSLNTEAFF
TGTGCCAGCAGCTTTAGTTTGAACACTGAAGCTTTCTTT
>NA|TRBV5-4|TRBJ1-5|NA
CASSPGRGEDNQPQHF
TGTGCCAGCAGCCCGGGGAGGGGAGAGGACAATCAGCCCCAGCATTTT
>TRBD1|TRBV2|TRBJ1-4|NA
CASSVGQGVEKLFF
TGTGCCAGCAGTGTAGGACAGGGTGTTGAAAAACTGTTTTTT
>NA|TRBV11-2|TRBJ1-6|NA
CASSLKLAGSPLHF
TGTGCCAGCAGCTTAAAGTTAGCTGGTTCACCCCTCCACTTT
>NA|TRBV20-1|TRBJ2-7|NA
CSALLGYEQYF
TGCAGTGCTCTCCTCGGGTACGAGCAGTACTTC
>NA|TRBV28|TRBJ2-7|NA
CASSLLGGSSYEQYF
TGTGCCAGCAGTTTATTGGGGGGAAGCTCCTACGAGCAGTACTTC
>TRBD1|TRBV11-2|TRBJ1-4|NA
CASSLEGPRTGKLFF
TGTGCCAGCAGCTTAGAAGGTCCCCGGACAGGAAAACTGTTTTTT
>TRBD2|TRBV6-1|TRBJ2-3|NA
CASSDGGDLDTQYF
TGTGCCAGCAGTGATGGGGGGGACTTAGATACGCAGTATTTT
>TRBD2|TRBV5-1|TRBJ2-7|NA
CASSLGLAGEGEQYF
TGCGCCAGCAGCTTGGGACTAGCGGGAGAGGGCGAGCAGTACTTC
>NA|TRBV6-5|TRBJ1-1|NA
CASSYSSNTEAFF
TGTGCCAGCAGTTACTCGTCGAACACTGAAGCTTTCTTT
>NA|TRBV14|TRBJ2-3|NA
CASSPQGGRTDTQYF
TGTGCCAGCAGCCCGCAGGGAGGCCGCACAGATACGCAGTATTTT
>NA|TRBV7-2|TRBJ2-1|NA
CASSHRQINEQFF
TGTGCCAGCAGCCACCGGCAGATCAATGAGCAGTTCTTC
>NA|TRBV5-1|TRBJ1-1|once
CASSLSGGNTEAFF
TGCGCCAGCAGCTTATCGGGGGGGAACACTGAAGCTTTCTTT
>NA|TRBV6-5|TRBJ2-1|few
CASSFLNEQFF
TGTGCCAGCAGTTTCTTAAATGAGCAGTTCTTC
>TRBD1|TRBV5-4|TRBJ2-1|NA
CASSQRQGDEQFF
TGTGCCAGCAGCCAACGACAGGGGGATGAGCAGTTCTTC
>NA|TRBV20-1|TRBJ2-2|NA
CSVPWTGELFF
TGCAGTGTCCCCTGGACCGGGGAGCTGTTTTTT
>NA|TRBV5-1|TRBJ2-5|NA
CASSLLMLETQYF
TGCGCCAGCAGCTTGTTGATGTTAGAGACCCAGTACTTC